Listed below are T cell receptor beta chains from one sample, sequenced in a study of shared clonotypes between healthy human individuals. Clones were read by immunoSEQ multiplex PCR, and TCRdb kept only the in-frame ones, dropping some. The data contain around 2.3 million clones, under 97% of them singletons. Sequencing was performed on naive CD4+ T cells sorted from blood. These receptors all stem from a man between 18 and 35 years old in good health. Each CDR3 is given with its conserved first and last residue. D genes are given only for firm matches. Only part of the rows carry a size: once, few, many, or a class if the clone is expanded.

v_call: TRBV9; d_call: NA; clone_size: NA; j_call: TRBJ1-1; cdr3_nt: TGTGCCAGCAGCGTAGGGGGGGCCAGTCAGACTGAAGCTTTCTTT; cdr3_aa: CASSVGGASQTEAFF
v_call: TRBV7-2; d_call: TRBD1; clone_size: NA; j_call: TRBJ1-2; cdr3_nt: TGTGCCAGCAGCCAAGGGACAGCGGAAGGCTACACCTTC; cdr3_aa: CASSQGTAEGYTF
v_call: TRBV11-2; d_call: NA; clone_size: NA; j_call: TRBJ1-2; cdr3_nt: TGTGCCAGCAGCTTAGTTCCCTATGGCTACACCTTC; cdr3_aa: CASSLVPYGYTF
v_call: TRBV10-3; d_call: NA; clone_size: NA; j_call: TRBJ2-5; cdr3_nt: TGTGCCATCAGGGAGACAGGAGCCCAAGAGACCCAGTACTTC; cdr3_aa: CAIRETGAQETQYF
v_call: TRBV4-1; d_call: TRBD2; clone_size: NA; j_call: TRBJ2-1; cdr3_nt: TGCGCCAGCAGCCAGGCCGGGACTAGCTCCTACAATGAGCAGTTCTTC; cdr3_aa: CASSQAGTSSYNEQFF
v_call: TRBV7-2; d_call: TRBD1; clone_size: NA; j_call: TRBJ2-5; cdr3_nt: TGTGCCAGCAGCCAAGACAGGGGCCCCTGGGAGACCCAGTACTTC; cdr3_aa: CASSQDRGPWETQYF
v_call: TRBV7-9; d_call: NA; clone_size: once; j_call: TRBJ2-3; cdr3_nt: TGTGCCAGCAGCCGAGAACTGCTGCGGGGCACAGATACGCAGTATTTT; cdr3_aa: CASSRELLRGTDTQYF
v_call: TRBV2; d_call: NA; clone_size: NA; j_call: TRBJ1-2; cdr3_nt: TGTGCCAGCAGTGTTAGGGGCGACTATGGCTACACCTTC; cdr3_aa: CASSVRGDYGYTF
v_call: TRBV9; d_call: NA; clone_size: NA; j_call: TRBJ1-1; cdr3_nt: TGTGCCAGCAGCGTAGAGGCAGGGAACACTGAAGCTTTCTTT; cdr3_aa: CASSVEAGNTEAFF
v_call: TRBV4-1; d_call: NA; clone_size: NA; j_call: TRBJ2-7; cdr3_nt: TGCGCCAGTGGACCGGGACCCCCCTCCTACGAGCAGTACTTC; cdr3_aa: CASGPGPPSYEQYF
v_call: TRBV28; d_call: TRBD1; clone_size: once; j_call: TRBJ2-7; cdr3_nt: TGTGCCAGCAGCATCCAGGCCGGGACAGGGGGCTCAGGCGAGCAGTACTTC; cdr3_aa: CASSIQAGTGGSGEQYF
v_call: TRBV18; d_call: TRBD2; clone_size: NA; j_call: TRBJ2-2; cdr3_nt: TGTGCCAGCCAAGGACTAGCGGGGAACACCGGGGAGCTGTTTTTT; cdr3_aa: CASQGLAGNTGELFF
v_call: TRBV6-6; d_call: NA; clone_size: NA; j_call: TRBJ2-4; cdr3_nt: TGTGCCAGCAGTACCGACAGCCTGGGGGCCAAAAACATTCAGTACTTC; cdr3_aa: CASSTDSLGAKNIQYF
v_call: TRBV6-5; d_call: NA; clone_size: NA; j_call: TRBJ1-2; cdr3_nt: TGTGCCAGCAGATCCGGGGGTAACTATGGCTACACCTTC; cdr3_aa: CASRSGGNYGYTF